The 9 T cell receptor beta chains below were found in one sample sequenced in a study of cytomegalovirus exposure and HLA in healthy donors. The PCR had 60 Vbeta and 13 Jbeta primers. Repertoires were generated with immunoSEQ multiplex PCR, while TCRdb's copy carries only in-frame clones and drops some. The table includes some 130,000 clones, 76% detected once. Source material: PBMCs. The receptors derive from a man aged 35-49 years in good health and CMV-seronegative.

This chain uses TRBV19 with TRBJ1-2; the D gene is possibly TRBD1 (6 bases). The CDR3 runs to 13 residues. Trimming took off 1 base at V and 6 bases at J, with 9 bases between the two ends. CDR1 and CDR2 (germline): LNHDA, SQIVND (reference sequence). CDR3 sequence: CASSIGGGHGYTF. CDR3 DNA sequence: TGTGCCAGTAGTATAGGCGGGGGGCATGGCTACACCTTC.

The chain couples TRBV11-2 to TRBJ2-7, with 7 bases that match TRBD2. This CDR3 spans 13 amino acids. J was trimmed by 3 bases and V by 7 bases; bases with no gene match: 6. Germline V gene data show CDR1 as SGHAT and CDR2 as FQNNGV. The CDR3 loop reads CASTTGGNYEQYF. The CDR3 bases are TGTGCCAGCACCACCGGGGGGAACTACGAGCAGTACTTC.

This chain links TRBV5-1 with TRBJ1-4; perhaps TRBD1 as D (5 bases). The CDR3 length is 13 residues. Germline CDR1 is SGHRS and CDR2 is YFSETQ. Trimming took 0 bases from V and 12 from J, leaving 12 bases between them. The CDR3 reads CASSLEPGQELFF. In DNA form, the CDR3 reads TGCGCCAGCAGCTTGGAACCAGGGCAGGAACTGTTTTTT. Complete variable domain (other parts from reference TRBV5-1 and TRBJ1-4): KAGVTQTPRYLIKTRGQQVTLSCSPISGHRSVSWYQQTPGQGLQFLFEYFSETQRNKGNFPGRFSGRQFSNSRSEMNVSTLELGDSALYLCASSLEPGQELFFGSGTQLSVL.

This chain connects TRBV4-3 to TRBJ1-4, with D unclear. Trimming cost V 2 bases and J 4 bases, with 5 bases left between them. The germline V gene has CDR1 LGHNA and CDR2 YSLEER. This CDR3 comprises 13 residues. The CDR3 is CASSQQVNEKLFF. The CDR3 DNA follows: TGCGCCAGCAGCCAACAGGTTAATGAAAAACTGTTTTTT.

This rearrangement joins TRBV30 to TRBJ1-4; D gene ambiguous. The CDR3 runs to 12 residues. The germline gives CDR1 GTSNPN, CDR2 SVGIG (reference sequence). V was clipped by 3 bases and J by 7 bases, with 9 bases between them. CDR3 DNA sequence: TGTGCCTGGAGCGAGATTAGTGAAAAACTGTTTTTT. This encodes CAWSEISEKLFF.

The chain joins TRBV19 to TRBJ1-2, with a possible D match to TRBD1 (5 bases). Germline values: CDR1 LNHDA, CDR2 SQIVND (reference sequence). With 3 bases removed from V and 4 bases from J, the gap between germline ends came to 12 bases. This CDR3 is 14 amino acids long. The CDR3 coding sequence is TGTGCCAGTAGTATCCCGGTCACAGGCTATGGCTACACCTTC. Its protein is CASSIPVTGYGYTF. Using reference TRBV19 and TRBJ1-2 for the parts outside the CDR3, the full variable domain is DGGITQSPKYLFRKEGQNVTLSCEQNLNHDAMYWYRQDPGQGLRLIYYSQIVNDFQKGDIAEGYSVSREKKESFPLTVTSAQKNPTAFYLCASSIPVTGYGYTFGSGTRLTVV.

V and J are TRBV4-1 and TRBJ2-5, with TRBD2 identical over 8 bases. Per the germline V gene, CDR1 is MGHRA and CDR2 is YSYEKL. The CDR3 covers 16 residues. The trim removed 1 base at V and 0 bases at J, leaving 4 bases unmatched. For the CDR3, the DNA is TGCGCCAGCAGCCAAGCATTACTAGCGGACCAAGAGACCCAGTACTTC. Translation gives CASSQALLADQETQYF.

The chain combines TRBV6-5 with TRBJ1-4; D gene unclear. Germline loops: CDR1 MNHEY, CDR2 SVGAGI. V was cut by 8 bases and J by 7 bases, with 11 bases left in between. The CDR3 has 12 residues. CDR3 region: CASSDGFEKLFF. The CDR3 DNA follows: TGTGCCAGCTCAGACGGGTTTGAAAAACTGTTTTTT.

V is TRBV5-1 and J is TRBJ2-1, with D perhaps TRBD2 (6 bases). The ends were cut back, 9 bases at V and 8 bases at J, with 24 bases in the middle. The length of the CDR3 is 15 residues. The germline V gene has CDR1 SGHRS and CDR2 YFSETQ. The CDR3 is CATRPGSGQFHEQFF. CDR3 nucleotide sequence: TGCGCCACCCGCCCGGGGAGCGGGCAATTCCATGAGCAGTTCTTC. Full variable domain (outside the CDR3, taken from reference TRBV5-1 and TRBJ2-1): KAGVTQTPRYLIKTRGQQVTLSCSPISGHRSVSWYQQTPGQGLQFLFEYFSETQRNKGNFPGRFSGRQFSNSRSEMNVSTLELGDSALYLCATRPGSGQFHEQFFGPGTRLTVL.